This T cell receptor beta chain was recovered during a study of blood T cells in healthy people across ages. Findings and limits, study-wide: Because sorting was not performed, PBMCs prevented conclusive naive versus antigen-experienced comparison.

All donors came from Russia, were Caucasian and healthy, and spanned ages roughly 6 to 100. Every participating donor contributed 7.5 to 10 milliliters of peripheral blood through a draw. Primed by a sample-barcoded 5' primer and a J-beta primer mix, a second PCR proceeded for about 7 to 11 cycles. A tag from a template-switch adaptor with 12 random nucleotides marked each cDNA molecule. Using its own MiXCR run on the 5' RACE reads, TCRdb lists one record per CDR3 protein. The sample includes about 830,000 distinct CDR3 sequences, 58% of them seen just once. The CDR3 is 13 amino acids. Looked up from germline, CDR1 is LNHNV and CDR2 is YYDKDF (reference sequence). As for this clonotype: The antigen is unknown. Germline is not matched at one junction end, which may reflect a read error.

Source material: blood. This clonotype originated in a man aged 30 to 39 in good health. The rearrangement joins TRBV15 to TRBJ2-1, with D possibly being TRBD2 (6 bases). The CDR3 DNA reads TGTGCGACTCGGGAGCCCTCCTGCAATGAGCAGTTCTTC. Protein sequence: CATREPSCNEQFF. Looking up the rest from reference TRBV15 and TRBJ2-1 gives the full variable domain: DAMVIQNPRYQVTQFGKPVTLSCSQTLNHNVMYWYQQKSSQAPKLLFHYYDKDFNNEADTPDNFQSRRPNTSFCFLDIRSPGLGDTAMYLCATREPSCNEQFFGPGTRLTVL.